A selection of T cell receptor beta chains follows, all from one sample in a study of blood T cell repertoires in COVID-19. Some clones are missing from TCRdb's copy, which holds only in-frame ones; the method was immunoSEQ multiplex PCR. Among over 120,000 clones, roughly nine tenths were seen once, and the ten largest hold about 1.5%. The material sequenced was peripheral blood. These receptor sequences come from a human donor in a cohort sampled during active COVID-19. Each CDR3 is given with its conserved first and last residue. D genes are given only for firm matches. Clone size is given for some rows only: seen once, a few or many times, or a class if the clone is expanded.

D gene: -; clone size: once; V gene: TRBV7-9; J gene: TRBJ1-6; CDR3 DNA: TGTGCCAGCAGCCCCACGGCGGGGCCTTCACCCCTCCACTTT; CDR3 protein: CASSPTAGPSPLHF
D gene: -; clone size: -; V gene: TRBV7-6; J gene: TRBJ2-3; CDR3 DNA: TGTGCCAGCAGCTGGAGAGGGAGCCCCACAGATACGCAGTATTTT; CDR3 protein: CASSWRGSPTDTQYF
D gene: -; clone size: -; V gene: TRBV5-4; J gene: TRBJ1-1; CDR3 DNA: TGTGCCAGCAGCCCCGACTTGGCAGACACTGAAGCTTTCTTT; CDR3 protein: CASSPDLADTEAFF
D gene: -; clone size: -; V gene: TRBV4-1; J gene: TRBJ1-2; CDR3 DNA: TGCGCCAGCAGCCAAAGCCTAGGGACTCCGGTAGGCTACACCTTC; CDR3 protein: CASSQSLGTPVGYTF
D gene: TRBD1; clone size: -; V gene: TRBV6-2/TRBV6-3; J gene: TRBJ2-5; CDR3 DNA: TGTGCCAGCAGTTACTTGGGGACAGCCAGCGGAAAGACCCAGTACTTC; CDR3 protein: CASSYLGTASGKTQYF
D gene: -; clone size: -; V gene: TRBV2; J gene: TRBJ1-5; CDR3 DNA: TGTGCCAGCAGTGAAGCGCTTGGCATCCATCAGCCCCAGCATTTT; CDR3 protein: CASSEALGIHQPQHF
D gene: TRBD2; clone size: -; V gene: TRBV3-1/TRBV3-2; J gene: TRBJ2-3; CDR3 DNA: TGTGCCAGCAGCTTGACTAGCGGGGGGGTAGATACGCAGTATTTT; CDR3 protein: CASSLTSGGVDTQYF
D gene: -; clone size: -; V gene: TRBV2; J gene: TRBJ2-7; CDR3 DNA: TGTGCCAGCAGTTACAGTCTCGAGCAGTACTTC; CDR3 protein: CASSYSLEQYF
D gene: -; clone size: few; V gene: TRBV3-1/TRBV3-2; J gene: TRBJ2-7; CDR3 DNA: TGTGCCAGCAGCCCGCCTCAGGCTCCCTACGAGCAGTACTTC; CDR3 protein: CASSPPQAPYEQYF
D gene: -; clone size: -; V gene: TRBV5-1; J gene: TRBJ2-2; CDR3 DNA: TGCGCCAGCCACGAGTCGGGGGTCCCGAGGGCCGGGGAGCTGTTTTTT; CDR3 protein: CASHESGVPRAGELFF
D gene: TRBD2; clone size: -; V gene: TRBV9; J gene: TRBJ2-5; CDR3 DNA: TGTGCCAGCAGCTTTAGCGGGGGGCAAGAGACCCAGTACTTC; CDR3 protein: CASSFSGGQETQYF
D gene: TRBD1; clone size: -; V gene: TRBV5-1; J gene: TRBJ2-7; CDR3 DNA: TGCGCCAGCAGCTCGACAGGGTTCTACGAGCAGTACTTC; CDR3 protein: CASSSTGFYEQYF
D gene: -; clone size: few; V gene: TRBV18; J gene: TRBJ1-3; CDR3 DNA: TGTGCCAGCTCACCTTCCGACAGCGTTCGAGGAAACACCATATATTTT; CDR3 protein: CASSPSDSVRGNTIYF
D gene: TRBD2; clone size: -; V gene: TRBV3-1/TRBV3-2; J gene: TRBJ2-5; CDR3 DNA: TGTGCCAGCAGCCCATTTCGGACTAGCGGGGGGATTGAGACCCAGTACTTC; CDR3 protein: CASSPFRTSGGIETQYF
D gene: -; clone size: -; V gene: TRBV30; J gene: TRBJ1-2; CDR3 DNA: TGTGCCTGGAGTCCAGACGACTATGGTTACACCTTC; CDR3 protein: CAWSPDDYGYTF
D gene: -; clone size: -; V gene: TRBV3-1/TRBV3-2; J gene: TRBJ1-6; CDR3 DNA: TGTGCCAGCCGAACAGGGAATTCACCCCTCCACTTT; CDR3 protein: CASRTGNSPLHF
D gene: -; clone size: -; V gene: TRBV27; J gene: TRBJ1-6; CDR3 DNA: TGTGCCAGCAGGACCGGGTTACCAAATTCACCCCTCCACTTT; CDR3 protein: CASRTGLPNSPLHF
D gene: -; clone size: -; V gene: TRBV30; J gene: TRBJ2-7; CDR3 DNA: TGTGCCTGGAGTAAAGGGGGAGGGGTGCAGTACTTC; CDR3 protein: CAWSKGGGVQYF
D gene: TRBD2; clone size: -; V gene: TRBV4-3; J gene: TRBJ2-1; CDR3 DNA: TGCGCCAGCAGCCAAGACCTCCTAGCCCGACTAGCGGTGAGCTCCTACAATGAGCAGTTCTTC; CDR3 protein: CASSQDLLARLAVSSYNEQFF
D gene: TRBD1; clone size: -; V gene: TRBV30; J gene: TRBJ1-2; CDR3 DNA: TGTGCCTGGGAAACAGGGGGTGGCAACTATGGCTACACCTTC; CDR3 protein: CAWETGGGNYGYTF
D gene: TRBD1; clone size: -; V gene: TRBV3-1/TRBV3-2; J gene: TRBJ1-4; CDR3 DNA: TGTGCCAGCAGGGATCGACAGGGTGGCGAAAAACTGTTTTTT; CDR3 protein: CASRDRQGGEKLFF
D gene: TRBD1; clone size: -; V gene: TRBV18; J gene: TRBJ2-2; CDR3 DNA: TGTGCCAGCTCCCTTGGACAGGATGAGCTGTTTTTT; CDR3 protein: CASSLGQDELFF
D gene: TRBD2; clone size: -; V gene: TRBV19; J gene: TRBJ2-2; CDR3 DNA: TGTGCCAGTACTAGCGGGGGGACCGGGGAGCTGTTTTTT; CDR3 protein: CASTSGGTGELFF
D gene: -; clone size: once; V gene: TRBV10-1; J gene: TRBJ2-7; CDR3 DNA: TGCGCCAGCAGTGAGCGGGGGAAGGGCGAGCAGTACTTC; CDR3 protein: CASSERGKGEQYF
D gene: TRBD1; clone size: -; V gene: TRBV4-1; J gene: TRBJ1-2; CDR3 DNA: TGCGCCAGCAGCCAACGAGAACAGGGGGCTTTTGGCTACACCTTC; CDR3 protein: CASSQREQGAFGYTF
D gene: -; clone size: -; V gene: TRBV6-2/TRBV6-3; J gene: TRBJ1-2; CDR3 DNA: TGTGCCAGCAGTACAACTAACTATGGCTACACCTTC; CDR3 protein: CASSTTNYGYTF
D gene: -; clone size: -; V gene: TRBV29-1; J gene: TRBJ1-1; CDR3 DNA: TGCAGCGTTATCCCCGATGGTTGGGAGGTTTTCTTT; CDR3 protein: CSVIPDGWEVFF
D gene: -; clone size: -; V gene: TRBV25-1; J gene: TRBJ2-7; CDR3 DNA: TGTGCCAGCAGTGACCCCGGGACAAAGGGCGCCGAGCAGTACTTC; CDR3 protein: CASSDPGTKGAEQYF
D gene: TRBD2; clone size: -; V gene: TRBV7-8; J gene: TRBJ2-5; CDR3 DNA: TGTGCCAGCAGCTCCCGGAGGTTAGCGGGGCAAGAGACCCAGTACTTC; CDR3 protein: CASSSRRLAGQETQYF
D gene: -; clone size: -; V gene: TRBV27; J gene: TRBJ1-2; CDR3 DNA: TGTGCCAGCAGTTATTTTGGCAGTAACTATGGCTACACCTTC; CDR3 protein: CASSYFGSNYGYTF
D gene: -; clone size: -; V gene: TRBV3-1/TRBV3-2; J gene: TRBJ2-6; CDR3 DNA: TGTGCCAGCAGCCAAGAGCTAAACTCTGGGGCCAACGTCCTGACTTTC; CDR3 protein: CASSQELNSGANVLTF
D gene: TRBD1; clone size: -; V gene: TRBV2; J gene: TRBJ2-2; CDR3 DNA: TGTGCCAGCCTAGGGCAGGGGGCTGGGGAGCTGTTTTTT; CDR3 protein: CASLGQGAGELFF
D gene: TRBD1; clone size: -; V gene: TRBV9; J gene: TRBJ2-5; CDR3 DNA: TGTGCCAGCAGCGTCCTCGACAGGGAAGGGGAGACCCAGTACTTC; CDR3 protein: CASSVLDREGETQYF
D gene: -; clone size: -; V gene: TRBV6-5; J gene: TRBJ2-1; CDR3 DNA: TGTGCCAGCAGTTACGTCCAGGACAATGAGCAGTTCTTC; CDR3 protein: CASSYVQDNEQFF
D gene: TRBD2; clone size: -; V gene: TRBV18; J gene: TRBJ2-5; CDR3 DNA: TGTGCCAGCTCACCAGCGGGGGGAGAGACCCAGTACTTC; CDR3 protein: CASSPAGGETQYF
D gene: TRBD1; clone size: -; V gene: TRBV5-8; J gene: TRBJ1-5; CDR3 DNA: TGTGCCAGCAGCCTAGGACAGGGGGCAGGCAATCAGCCCCAGCATTTT; CDR3 protein: CASSLGQGAGNQPQHF
D gene: -; clone size: -; V gene: TRBV4-1; J gene: TRBJ1-1; CDR3 DNA: TGCGCCAGCAGCCTCGCGACTGAAGCTTTCTTT; CDR3 protein: CASSLATEAFF
D gene: -; clone size: -; V gene: TRBV28; J gene: TRBJ2-1; CDR3 DNA: TGTGCCAGCAGTTTATCGGCTAGCCTTTACAATGAGCAGTTCTTC; CDR3 protein: CASSLSASLYNEQFF
D gene: TRBD1; clone size: -; V gene: TRBV14; J gene: TRBJ2-2; CDR3 DNA: TGTGCCAGCAGCCCCTACGCCGGGACAGGGTTGGCCGGGGAGCTGTTTTTT; CDR3 protein: CASSPYAGTGLAGELFF
D gene: TRBD2; clone size: -; V gene: TRBV5-1; J gene: TRBJ2-3; CDR3 DNA: TGCGCCAGCAGCTTGCAGGCGACTAGCCGCGCAGATACGCAGTATTTT; CDR3 protein: CASSLQATSRADTQYF
D gene: TRBD1; clone size: -; V gene: TRBV18; J gene: TRBJ2-1; CDR3 DNA: TGTGCCAGCTCATCGAGACAGGGCAATGAGCAGTTCTTC; CDR3 protein: CASSSRQGNEQFF
D gene: -; clone size: -; V gene: TRBV5-1; J gene: TRBJ2-1; CDR3 DNA: TGCGCCAGCAGCTTGGCCCAAGGACTGGAGTACAATGAGCAGTTCTTC; CDR3 protein: CASSLAQGLEYNEQFF
D gene: -; clone size: -; V gene: TRBV4-2; J gene: TRBJ2-2; CDR3 DNA: TGTGCCAGCGGCCAAACAGTCACCGGGGAGCTGTTTTTT; CDR3 protein: CASGQTVTGELFF
D gene: TRBD2; clone size: -; V gene: TRBV6-1; J gene: TRBJ2-2; CDR3 DNA: TGTGCCAGCAGTGAACGGACTAGCGGGGAGCTGTTTTTT; CDR3 protein: CASSERTSGELFF
D gene: -; clone size: -; V gene: TRBV6-1; J gene: TRBJ2-7; CDR3 DNA: TGTGCCAGCAGTGAGACAGGTTCCTACGAGCAGTACTTC; CDR3 protein: CASSETGSYEQYF